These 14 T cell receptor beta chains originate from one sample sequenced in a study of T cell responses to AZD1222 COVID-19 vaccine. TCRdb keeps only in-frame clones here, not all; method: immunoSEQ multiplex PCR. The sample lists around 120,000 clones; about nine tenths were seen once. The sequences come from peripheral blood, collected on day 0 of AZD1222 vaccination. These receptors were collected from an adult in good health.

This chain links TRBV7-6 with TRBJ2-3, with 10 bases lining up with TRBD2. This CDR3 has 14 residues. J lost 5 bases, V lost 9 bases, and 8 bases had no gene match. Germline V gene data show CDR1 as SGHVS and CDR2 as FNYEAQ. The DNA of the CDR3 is TGTGCCAGTTCAGCGGGGGGGCCTGGAGATACGCAGTATTTT. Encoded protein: CASSAGGPGDTQYF.

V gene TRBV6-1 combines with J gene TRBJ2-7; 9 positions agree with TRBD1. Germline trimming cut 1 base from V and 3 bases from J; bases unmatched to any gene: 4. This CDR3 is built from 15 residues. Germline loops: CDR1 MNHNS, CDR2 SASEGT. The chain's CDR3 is CASSEGRGQGYEQYF. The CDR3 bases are TGTGCCAGCAGTGAAGGAAGGGGACAGGGCTACGAGCAGTACTTC.

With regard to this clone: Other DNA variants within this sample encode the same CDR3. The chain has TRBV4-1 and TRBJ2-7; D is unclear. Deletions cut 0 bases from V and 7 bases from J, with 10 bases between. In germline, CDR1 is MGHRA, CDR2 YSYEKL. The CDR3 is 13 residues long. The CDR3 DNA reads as TGCGCCAGCAGCCAAGACCCTTTTTTAGAGCAGTACTTC. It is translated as CASSQDPFLEQYF.

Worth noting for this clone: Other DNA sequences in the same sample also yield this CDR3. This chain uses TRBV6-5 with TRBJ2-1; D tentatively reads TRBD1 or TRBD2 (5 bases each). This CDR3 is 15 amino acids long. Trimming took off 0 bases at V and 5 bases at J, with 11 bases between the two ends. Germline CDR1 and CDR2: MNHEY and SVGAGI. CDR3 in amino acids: CASSYSTGANNEQFF. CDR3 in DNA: TGTGCCAGCAGTTACTCAACCGGGGCGAACAATGAGCAGTTCTTC.

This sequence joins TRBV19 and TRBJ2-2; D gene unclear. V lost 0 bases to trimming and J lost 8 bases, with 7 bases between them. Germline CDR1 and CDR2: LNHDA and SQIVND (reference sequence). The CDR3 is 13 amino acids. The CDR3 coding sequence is TGTGCCAGTAGTATAGAGCTGGGGGGGGAGCTGTTTTTT. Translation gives CASSIELGGELFF.

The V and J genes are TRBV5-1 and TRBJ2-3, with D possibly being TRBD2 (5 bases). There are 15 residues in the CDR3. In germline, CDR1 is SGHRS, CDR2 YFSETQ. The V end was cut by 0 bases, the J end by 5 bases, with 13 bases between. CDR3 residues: CASSLGAGEGDTQYF. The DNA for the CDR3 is TGCGCCAGCAGCTTGGGGGCCGGGGAAGGAGATACGCAGTATTTT.

The CDR3 region is CASSTGTGTYEQYF. The CDR3 DNA reads TGTGCCAGTAGTACCGGGACAGGCACCTACGAGCAGTACTTC. The gene calls are TRBV19 and TRBJ2-7; 8 nucleotides agree with TRBD1. V shed 4 bases and J 2 bases; nucleotides not matched to a gene: 4. CDR3 length equals 14 residues. Germline V lookup: CDR1 LNHDA, CDR2 SQIVND (reference sequence).

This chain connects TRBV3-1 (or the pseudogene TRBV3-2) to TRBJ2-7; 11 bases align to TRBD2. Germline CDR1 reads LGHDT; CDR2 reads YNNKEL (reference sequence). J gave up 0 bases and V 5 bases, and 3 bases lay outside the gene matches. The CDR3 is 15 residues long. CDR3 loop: CASSWGLAASYEQYF. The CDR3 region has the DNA TGTGCCAGCAGCTGGGGACTAGCGGCCTCCTACGAGCAGTACTTC.

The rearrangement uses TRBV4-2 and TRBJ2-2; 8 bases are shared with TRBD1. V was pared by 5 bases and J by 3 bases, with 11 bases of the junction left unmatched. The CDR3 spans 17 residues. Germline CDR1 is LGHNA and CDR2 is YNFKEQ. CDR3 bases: TGTGCCAGCAGCTCCCTAGCGACAGGGGCTGACACCGGGGAGCTGTTTTTT. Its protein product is CASSSLATGADTGELFF.

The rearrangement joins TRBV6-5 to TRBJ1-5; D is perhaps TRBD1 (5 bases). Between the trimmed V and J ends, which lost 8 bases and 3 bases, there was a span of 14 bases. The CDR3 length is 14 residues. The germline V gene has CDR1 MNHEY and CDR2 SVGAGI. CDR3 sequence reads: CASLAPGFNQPQHF. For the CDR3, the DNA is TGTGCCAGCCTAGCCCCAGGGTTCAATCAGCCCCAGCATTTT.

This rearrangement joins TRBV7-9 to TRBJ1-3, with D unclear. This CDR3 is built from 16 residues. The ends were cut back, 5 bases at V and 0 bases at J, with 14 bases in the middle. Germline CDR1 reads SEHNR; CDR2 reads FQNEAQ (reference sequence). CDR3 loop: CASSLLAPSSGNTIYF. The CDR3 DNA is TGTGCCAGCAGCCTCCTGGCGCCAAGCTCTGGAAACACCATATATTTT.

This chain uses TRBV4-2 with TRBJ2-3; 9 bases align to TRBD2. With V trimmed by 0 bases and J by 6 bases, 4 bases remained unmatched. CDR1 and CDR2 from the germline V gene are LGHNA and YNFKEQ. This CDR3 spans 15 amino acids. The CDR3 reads CASSQDKRGVDTQYF. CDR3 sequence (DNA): TGTGCCAGCAGCCAAGACAAGCGGGGGGTTGATACGCAGTATTTT.

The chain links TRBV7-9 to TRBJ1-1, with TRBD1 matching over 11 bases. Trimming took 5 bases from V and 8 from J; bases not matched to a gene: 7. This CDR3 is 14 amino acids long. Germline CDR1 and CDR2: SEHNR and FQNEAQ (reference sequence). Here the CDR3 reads CASSTRTGGPEAFF. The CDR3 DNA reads TGTGCCAGCAGCACCCGGACAGGGGGCCCCGAAGCTTTCTTT. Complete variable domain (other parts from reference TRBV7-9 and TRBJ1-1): DTGVSQNPRHKITKRGQNVTFRCDPISEHNRLYWYRQTLGQGPEFLTYFQNEAQLEKSRLLSDRFSAERPKGSFSTLEIQRTEQGDSAMYLCASSTRTGGPEAFFGQGTRLTVV.

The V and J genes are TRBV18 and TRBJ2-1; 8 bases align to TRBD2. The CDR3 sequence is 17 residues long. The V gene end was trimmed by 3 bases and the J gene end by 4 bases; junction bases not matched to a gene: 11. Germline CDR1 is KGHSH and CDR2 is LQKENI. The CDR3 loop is CASSPVSGGGIYNEQFF. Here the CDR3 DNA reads TGTGCCAGCTCACCGGTATCAGGCGGGGGGATATACAATGAGCAGTTCTTC.